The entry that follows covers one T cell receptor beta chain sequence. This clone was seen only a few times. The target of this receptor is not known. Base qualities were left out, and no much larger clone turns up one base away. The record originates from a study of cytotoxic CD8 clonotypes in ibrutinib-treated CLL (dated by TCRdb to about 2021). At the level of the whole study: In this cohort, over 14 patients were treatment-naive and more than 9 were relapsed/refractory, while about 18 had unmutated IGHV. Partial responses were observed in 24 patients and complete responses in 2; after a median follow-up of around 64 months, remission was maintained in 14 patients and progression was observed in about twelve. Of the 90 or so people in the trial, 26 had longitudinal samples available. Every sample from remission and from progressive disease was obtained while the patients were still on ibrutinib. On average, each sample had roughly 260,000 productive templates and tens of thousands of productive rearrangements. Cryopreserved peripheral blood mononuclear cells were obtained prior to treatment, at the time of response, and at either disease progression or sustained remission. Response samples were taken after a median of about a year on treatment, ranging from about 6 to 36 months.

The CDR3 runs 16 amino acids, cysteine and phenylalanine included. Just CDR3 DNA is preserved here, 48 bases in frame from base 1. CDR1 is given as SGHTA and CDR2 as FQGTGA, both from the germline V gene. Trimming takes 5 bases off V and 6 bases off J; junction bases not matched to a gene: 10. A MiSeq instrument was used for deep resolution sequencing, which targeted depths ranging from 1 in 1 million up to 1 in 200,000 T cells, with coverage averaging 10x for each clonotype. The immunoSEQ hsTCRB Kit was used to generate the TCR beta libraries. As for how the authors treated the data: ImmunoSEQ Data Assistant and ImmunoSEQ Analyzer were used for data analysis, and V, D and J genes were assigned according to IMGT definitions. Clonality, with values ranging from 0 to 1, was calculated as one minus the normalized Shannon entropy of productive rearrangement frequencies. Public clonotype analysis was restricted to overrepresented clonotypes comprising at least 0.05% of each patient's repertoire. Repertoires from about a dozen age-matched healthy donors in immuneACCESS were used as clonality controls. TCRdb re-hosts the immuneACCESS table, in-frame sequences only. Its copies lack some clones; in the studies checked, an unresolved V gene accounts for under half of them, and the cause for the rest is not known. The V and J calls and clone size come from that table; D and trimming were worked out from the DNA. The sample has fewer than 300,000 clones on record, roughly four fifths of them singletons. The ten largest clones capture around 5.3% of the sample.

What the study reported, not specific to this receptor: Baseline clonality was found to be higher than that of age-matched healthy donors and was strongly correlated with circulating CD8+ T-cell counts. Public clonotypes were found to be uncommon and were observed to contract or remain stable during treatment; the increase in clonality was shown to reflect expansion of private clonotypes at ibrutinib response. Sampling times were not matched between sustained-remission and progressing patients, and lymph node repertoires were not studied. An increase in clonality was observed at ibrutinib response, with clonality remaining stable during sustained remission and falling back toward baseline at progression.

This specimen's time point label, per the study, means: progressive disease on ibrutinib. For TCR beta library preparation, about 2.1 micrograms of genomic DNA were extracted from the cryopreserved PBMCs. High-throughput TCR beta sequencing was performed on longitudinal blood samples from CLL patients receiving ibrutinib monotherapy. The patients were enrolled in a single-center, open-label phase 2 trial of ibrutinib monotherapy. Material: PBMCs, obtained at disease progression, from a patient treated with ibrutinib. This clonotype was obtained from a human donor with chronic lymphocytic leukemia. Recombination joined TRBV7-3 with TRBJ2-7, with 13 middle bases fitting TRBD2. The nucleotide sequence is TGTGCCAGCAGCCTCTACCCCGGGACTAGCGGGGTCGAGCAGTACTTC. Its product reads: CASSLYPGTSGVEQYF.